This TCR beta chain was sequenced in a study of CD8 T cells in ankylosing spondylitis. This clonotype was seen at least ten times. What it binds is unknown. Overall study results and limits: Reports say disease-linked clones showed up significantly more in matched ankylosing spondylitis synovial fluid. In ankylosing spondylitis blood, a motif of several highly homologous TCR beta variants appeared characteristic.

This CDR3 spans 14 amino acids. Germline values: CDR1 SGHRS, CDR2 YFSETQ. The V gene lost 4 bases and the J gene lost 1 base, with 11 bases spanning the gap. Using quantitative 5'-RACE with molecular barcodes, the authors made TCR beta libraries. One entry per CDR3 protein, called by TCRdb with MiXCR from the 5' RACE reads. The data contain just over 300,000 distinct CDR3 sequences, 20% of them seen just once; the ten biggest clones take up 3.5%. Input material: blood, either unsorted or a sorted T cell fraction (not recorded which). The genes are TRBV5-1 and TRBJ1-1; D is unresolved. The sequence was collected from a female donor with ankylosing spondylitis or in good health (not recorded which). CDR3: CASSPGGRNTEAFF. DNA for the CDR3: TGCGCCAGCAGCCCCGGTGGGAGGAACACTGAAGCTTTCTTT.